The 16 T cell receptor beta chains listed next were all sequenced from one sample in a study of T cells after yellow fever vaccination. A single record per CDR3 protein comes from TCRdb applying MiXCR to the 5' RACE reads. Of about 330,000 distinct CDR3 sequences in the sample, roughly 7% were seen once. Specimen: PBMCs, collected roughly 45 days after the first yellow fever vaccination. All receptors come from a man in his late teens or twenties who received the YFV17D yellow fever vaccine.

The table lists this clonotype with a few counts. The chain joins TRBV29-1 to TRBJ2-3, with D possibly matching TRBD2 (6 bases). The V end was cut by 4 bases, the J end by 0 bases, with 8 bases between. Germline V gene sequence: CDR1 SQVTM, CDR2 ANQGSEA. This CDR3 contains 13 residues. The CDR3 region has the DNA TGCAGCGTTGCTAGCGTTAGCACAGATACGCAGTATTTT. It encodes CSVASVSTDTQYF.

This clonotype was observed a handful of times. CDR3 coding DNA: TGTGCCAGCAGTACCCCACAGAGAGTGAACACTGAAGCTTTCTTT. As protein: CASSTPQRVNTEAFF. The J gene is TRBJ1-1, the V gene TRBV6-1; D gene uncertain. The ends were cut back, 5 bases at V and 0 bases at J, with 13 bases in the middle. The CDR3 length is 15 residues. Germline CDR1 and CDR2: MNHNS and SASEGT.

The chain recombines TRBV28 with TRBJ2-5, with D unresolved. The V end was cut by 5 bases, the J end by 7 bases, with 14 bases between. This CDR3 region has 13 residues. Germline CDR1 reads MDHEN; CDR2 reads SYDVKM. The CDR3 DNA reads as TGTGCCAGCAGTACGTGGACCGCAGGGACCCAGTACTTC. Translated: CASSTWTAGTQYF.

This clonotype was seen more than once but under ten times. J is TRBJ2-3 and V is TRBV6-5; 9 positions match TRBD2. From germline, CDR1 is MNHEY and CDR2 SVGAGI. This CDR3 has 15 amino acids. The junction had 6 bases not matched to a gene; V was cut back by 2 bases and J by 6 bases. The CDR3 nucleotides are TGTGCCAGCAGTTACCGGCGGGGGGGCTCGGATACGCAGTATTTT. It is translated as CASSYRRGGSDTQYF.

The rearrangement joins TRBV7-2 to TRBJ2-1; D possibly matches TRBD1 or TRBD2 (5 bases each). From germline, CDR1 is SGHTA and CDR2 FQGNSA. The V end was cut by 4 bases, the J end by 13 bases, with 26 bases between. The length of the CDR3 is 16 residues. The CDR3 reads CASSSRRQGHQYRQFF. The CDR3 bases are TGTGCCAGCAGCTCAAGGAGGCAGGGTCACCAATATCGCCAGTTCTTC.

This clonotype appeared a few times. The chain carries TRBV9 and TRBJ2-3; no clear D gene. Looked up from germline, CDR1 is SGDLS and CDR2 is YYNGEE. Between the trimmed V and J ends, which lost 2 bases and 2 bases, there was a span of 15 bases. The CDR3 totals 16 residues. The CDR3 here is CASSVRPIPFTDTQYF. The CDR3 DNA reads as TGTGCCAGCAGCGTCAGGCCAATTCCCTTCACAGATACGCAGTATTTT.

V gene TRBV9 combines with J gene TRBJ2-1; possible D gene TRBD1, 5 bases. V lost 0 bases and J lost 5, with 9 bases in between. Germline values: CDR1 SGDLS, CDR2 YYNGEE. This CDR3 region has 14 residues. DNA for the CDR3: TGTGCCAGCAGCGTAGAACAGGTTGACAATGAGCAGTTCTTC. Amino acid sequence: CASSVEQVDNEQFF.

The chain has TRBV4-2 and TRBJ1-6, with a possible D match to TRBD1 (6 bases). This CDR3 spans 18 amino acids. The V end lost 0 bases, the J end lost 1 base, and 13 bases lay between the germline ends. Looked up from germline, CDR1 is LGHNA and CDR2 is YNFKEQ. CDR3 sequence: CASSQDPGGASYNSPLHF. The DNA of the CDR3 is TGTGCCAGCAGCCAAGATCCCGGGGGCGCGTCCTATAATTCACCCCTCCACTTT.

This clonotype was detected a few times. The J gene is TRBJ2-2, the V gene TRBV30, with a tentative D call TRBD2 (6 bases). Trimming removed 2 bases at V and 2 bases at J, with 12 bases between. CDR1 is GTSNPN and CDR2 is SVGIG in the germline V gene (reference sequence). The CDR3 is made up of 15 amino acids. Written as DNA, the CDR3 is TGTGCCTGGAGTTGGAGGGGTGATAACACCGGGGAGCTGTTTTTT. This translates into CAWSWRGDNTGELFF.

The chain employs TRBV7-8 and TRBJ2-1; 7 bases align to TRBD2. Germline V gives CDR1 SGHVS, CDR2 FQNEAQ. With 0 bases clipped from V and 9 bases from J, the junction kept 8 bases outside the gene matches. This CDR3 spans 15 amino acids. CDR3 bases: TGTGCCAGCAGCTTAGCGTTCGGGGGGTCCACTGAGCAGTTCTTC. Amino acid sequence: CASSLAFGGSTEQFF.

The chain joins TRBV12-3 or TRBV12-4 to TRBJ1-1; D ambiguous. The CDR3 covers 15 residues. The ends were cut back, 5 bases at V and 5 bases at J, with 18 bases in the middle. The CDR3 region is CASSPSMGGYTEAFF. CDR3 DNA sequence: TGTGCCAGCAGTCCCTCCATGGGCGGATATACTGAAGCTTTCTTT.

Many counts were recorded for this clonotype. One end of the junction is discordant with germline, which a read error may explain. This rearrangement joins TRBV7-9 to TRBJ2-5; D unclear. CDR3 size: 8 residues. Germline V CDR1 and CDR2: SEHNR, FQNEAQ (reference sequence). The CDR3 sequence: CASSPRGF. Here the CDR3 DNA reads TGTGCCAGCAGCCCGCGTGGCTTC.

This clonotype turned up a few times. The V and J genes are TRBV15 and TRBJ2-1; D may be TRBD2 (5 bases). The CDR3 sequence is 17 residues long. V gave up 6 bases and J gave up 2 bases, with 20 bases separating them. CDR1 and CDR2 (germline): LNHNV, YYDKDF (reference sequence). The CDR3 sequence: CATRSEAPNYPYNEQFF. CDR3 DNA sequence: TGTGCCACCAGATCGGAGGCTCCTAACTACCCCTACAATGAGCAGTTCTTC.

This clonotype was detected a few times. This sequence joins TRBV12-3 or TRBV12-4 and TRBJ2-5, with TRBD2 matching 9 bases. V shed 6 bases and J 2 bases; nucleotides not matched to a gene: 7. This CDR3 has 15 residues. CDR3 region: CASRFSGGPQETQYF. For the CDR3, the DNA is TGTGCCAGCAGATTTAGCGGGGGCCCACAAGAGACCCAGTACTTC.

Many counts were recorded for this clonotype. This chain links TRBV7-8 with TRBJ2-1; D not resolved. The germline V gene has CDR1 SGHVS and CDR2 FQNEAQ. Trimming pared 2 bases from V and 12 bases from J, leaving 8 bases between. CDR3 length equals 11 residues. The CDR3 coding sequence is TGTGCCAGCAGCTTACCGTGGGGGCAGTTCTTC. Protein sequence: CASSLPWGQFF.

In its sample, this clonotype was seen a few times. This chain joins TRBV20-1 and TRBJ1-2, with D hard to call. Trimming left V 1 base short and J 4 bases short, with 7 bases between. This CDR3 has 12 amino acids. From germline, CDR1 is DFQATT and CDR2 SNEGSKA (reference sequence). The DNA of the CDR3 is TGCAGTGCTAGAGGGCAGTCCTATGGCTACACCTTC. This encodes CSARGQSYGYTF.